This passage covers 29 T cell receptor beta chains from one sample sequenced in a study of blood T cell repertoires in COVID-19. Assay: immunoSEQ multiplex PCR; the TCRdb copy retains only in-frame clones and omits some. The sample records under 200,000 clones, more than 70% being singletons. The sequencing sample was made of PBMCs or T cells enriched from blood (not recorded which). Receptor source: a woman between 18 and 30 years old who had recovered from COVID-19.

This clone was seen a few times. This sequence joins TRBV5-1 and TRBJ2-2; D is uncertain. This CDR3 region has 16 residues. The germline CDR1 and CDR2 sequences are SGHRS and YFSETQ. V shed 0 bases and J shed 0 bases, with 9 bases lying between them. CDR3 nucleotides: TGCGCCAGCAGCTTGGGACGGAGCGCGAACACCGGGGAGCTGTTTTTT. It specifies CASSLGRSANTGELFF.

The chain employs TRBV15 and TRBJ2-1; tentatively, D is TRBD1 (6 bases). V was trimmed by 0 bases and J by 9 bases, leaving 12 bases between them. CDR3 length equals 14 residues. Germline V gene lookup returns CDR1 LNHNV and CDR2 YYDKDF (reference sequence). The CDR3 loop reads CATSRDPTGFEQFF. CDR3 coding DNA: TGTGCCACCAGCAGAGATCCGACAGGCTTTGAGCAGTTCTTC.

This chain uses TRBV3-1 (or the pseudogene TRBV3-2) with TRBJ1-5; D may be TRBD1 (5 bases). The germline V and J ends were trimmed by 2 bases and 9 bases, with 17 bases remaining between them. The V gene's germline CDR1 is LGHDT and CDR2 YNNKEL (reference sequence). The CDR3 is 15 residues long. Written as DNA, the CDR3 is TGTGCCAGCAGCCAATCGGGACTATCCCGGGCGCCCCAGCATTTT. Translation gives CASSQSGLSRAPQHF.

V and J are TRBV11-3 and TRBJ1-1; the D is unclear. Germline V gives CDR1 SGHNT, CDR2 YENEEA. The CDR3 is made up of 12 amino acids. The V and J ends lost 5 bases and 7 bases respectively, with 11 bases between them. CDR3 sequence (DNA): TGTGCCAGCAGCCAAGTCGAGGGTGAAGCTTTCTTT. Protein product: CASSQVEGEAFF.

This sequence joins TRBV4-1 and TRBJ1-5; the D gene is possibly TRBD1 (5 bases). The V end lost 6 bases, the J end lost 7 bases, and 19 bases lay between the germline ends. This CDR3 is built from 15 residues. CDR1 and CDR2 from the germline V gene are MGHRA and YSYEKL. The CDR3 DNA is TGCGCCAGCAGGATTGCGGACCAGAAGGGGCAGCCCCAGCATTTT. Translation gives CASRIADQKGQPQHF.

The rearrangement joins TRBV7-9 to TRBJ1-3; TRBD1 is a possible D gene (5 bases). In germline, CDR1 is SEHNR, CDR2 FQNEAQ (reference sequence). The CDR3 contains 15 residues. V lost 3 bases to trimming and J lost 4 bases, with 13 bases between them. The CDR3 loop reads CASSFAGPGGNTIYF. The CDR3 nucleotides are TGTGCCAGCAGCTTCGCGGGGCCGGGGGGAAACACCATATATTTT. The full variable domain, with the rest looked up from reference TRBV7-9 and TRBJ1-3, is DTGVSQNPRHKITKRGQNVTFRCDPISEHNRLYWYRQTLGQGPEFLTYFQNEAQLEKSRLLSDRFSAERPKGSFSTLEIQRTEQGDSAMYLCASSFAGPGGNTIYFGEGSWLTVV.

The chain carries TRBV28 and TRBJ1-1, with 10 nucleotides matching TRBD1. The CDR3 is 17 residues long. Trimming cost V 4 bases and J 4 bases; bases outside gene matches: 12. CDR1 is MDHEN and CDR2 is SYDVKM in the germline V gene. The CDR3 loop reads CASSSLKTGGVSTEAFF. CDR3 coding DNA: TGTGCCAGCAGTTCCCTCAAGACAGGGGGCGTGAGCACTGAAGCTTTCTTT.

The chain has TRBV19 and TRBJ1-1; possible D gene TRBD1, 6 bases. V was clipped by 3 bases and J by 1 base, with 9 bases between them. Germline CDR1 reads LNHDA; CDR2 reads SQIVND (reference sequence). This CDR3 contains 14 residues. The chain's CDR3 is CASSILGGNTEAFF. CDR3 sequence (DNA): TGTGCCAGTAGTATTCTAGGGGGGAACACTGAAGCTTTCTTT.

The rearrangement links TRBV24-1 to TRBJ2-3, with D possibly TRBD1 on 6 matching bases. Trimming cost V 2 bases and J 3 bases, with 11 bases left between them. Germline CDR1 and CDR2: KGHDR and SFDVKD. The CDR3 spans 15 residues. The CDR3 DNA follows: TGTGCCACCAGTGATTACGGACAGTGGACAGATACGCAGTATTTT. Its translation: CATSDYGQWTDTQYF.

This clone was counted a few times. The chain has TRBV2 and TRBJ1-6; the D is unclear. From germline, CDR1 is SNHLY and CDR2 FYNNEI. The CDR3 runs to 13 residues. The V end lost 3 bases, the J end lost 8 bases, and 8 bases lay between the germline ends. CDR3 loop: CASSERPYSPLHF. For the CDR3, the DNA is TGTGCCAGCAGTGAGCGGCCCTATTCACCCCTCCACTTT.

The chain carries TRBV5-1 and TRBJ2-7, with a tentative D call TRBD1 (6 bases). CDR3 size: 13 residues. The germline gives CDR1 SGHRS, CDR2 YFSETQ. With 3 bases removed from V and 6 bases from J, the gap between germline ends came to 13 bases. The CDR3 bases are TGCGCCAGCAGCTATGAACAGGGCCCCGAGCAGTACTTC. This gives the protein CASSYEQGPEQYF. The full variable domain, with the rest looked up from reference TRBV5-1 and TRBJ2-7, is KAGVTQTPRYLIKTRGQQVTLSCSPISGHRSVSWYQQTPGQGLQFLFEYFSETQRNKGNFPGRFSGRQFSNSRSEMNVSTLELGDSALYLCASSYEQGPEQYFGPGTRLTVT.

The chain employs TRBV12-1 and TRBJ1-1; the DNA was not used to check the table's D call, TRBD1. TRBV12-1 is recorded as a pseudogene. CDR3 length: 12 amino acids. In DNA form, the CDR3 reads TGTGCCAGAGAATCAGGGGGCTTCGAAGCTTTCTTT. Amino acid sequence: CARESGGFEAFF.

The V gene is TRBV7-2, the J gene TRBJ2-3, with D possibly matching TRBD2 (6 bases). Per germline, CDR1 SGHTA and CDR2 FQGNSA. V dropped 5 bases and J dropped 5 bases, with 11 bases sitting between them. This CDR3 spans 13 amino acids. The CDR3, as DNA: TGTGCCAGCAGCCGACTAGGTGTAGATACGCAGTATTTT. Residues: CASSRLGVDTQYF.

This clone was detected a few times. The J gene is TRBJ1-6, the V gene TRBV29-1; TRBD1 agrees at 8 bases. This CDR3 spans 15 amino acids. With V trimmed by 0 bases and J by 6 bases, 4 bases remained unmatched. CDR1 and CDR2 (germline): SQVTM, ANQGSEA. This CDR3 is CSVEEGTGGNSPLHF. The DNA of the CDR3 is TGCAGCGTTGAAGAAGGGACAGGAGGTAATTCACCCCTCCACTTT. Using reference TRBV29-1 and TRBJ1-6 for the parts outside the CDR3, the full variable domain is SAVISQKPSRDICQRGTSLTIQCQVDSQVTMMFWYRQQPGQSLTLIATANQGSEATYESGFVIDKFPISRPNLTFSTLTVSNMSPEDSSIYLCSVEEGTGGNSPLHFGNGTRLTVT.

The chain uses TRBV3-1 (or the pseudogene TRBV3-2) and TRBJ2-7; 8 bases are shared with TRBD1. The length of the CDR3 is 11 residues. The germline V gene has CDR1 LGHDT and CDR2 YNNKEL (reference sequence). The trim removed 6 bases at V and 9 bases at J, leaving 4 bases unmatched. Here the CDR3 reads CASSKTGVQYF. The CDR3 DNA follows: TGTGCCAGCAGTAAGACAGGGGTGCAGTACTTC.

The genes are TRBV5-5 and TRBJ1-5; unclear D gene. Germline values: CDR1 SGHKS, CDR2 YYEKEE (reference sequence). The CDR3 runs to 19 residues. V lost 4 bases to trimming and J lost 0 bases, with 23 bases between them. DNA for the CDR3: TGTGCCAGCAGCATTCAACCCCCCCAGGCTGCGGGTAGCAATCAGCCCCAGCATTTT. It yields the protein CASSIQPPQAAGSNQPQHF. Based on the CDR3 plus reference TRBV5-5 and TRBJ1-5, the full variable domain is DAGVTQSPTHLIKTRGQQVTLRCSPISGHKSVSWYQQVLGQGPQFIFQYYEKEERGRGNFPDRFSARQFPNYSSELNVNALLLGDSALYLCASSIQPPQAAGSNQPQHFGDGTRLSIL.

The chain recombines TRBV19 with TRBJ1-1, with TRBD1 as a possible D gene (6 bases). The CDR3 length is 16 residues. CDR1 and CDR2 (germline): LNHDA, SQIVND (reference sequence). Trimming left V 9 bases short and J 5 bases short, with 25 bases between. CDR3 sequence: CASLTRWAGARTEAFF. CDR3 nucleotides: TGTGCCAGCCTCACTAGGTGGGCAGGGGCGAGGACTGAAGCTTTCTTT.

The CDR3 sequence is CASSPLGDRTVFF. The CDR3 coding sequence is TGTGCCAGCAGCCCTCTGGGGGACAGGACGGTTTTCTTT. V usage is TRBV9 and J usage is TRBJ1-1, with TRBD1 matching over 8 bases. V dropped 4 bases and J dropped 13; count of bases not matched to a gene: 12. Germline loops: CDR1 SGDLS, CDR2 YYNGEE. The CDR3 totals 13 residues.

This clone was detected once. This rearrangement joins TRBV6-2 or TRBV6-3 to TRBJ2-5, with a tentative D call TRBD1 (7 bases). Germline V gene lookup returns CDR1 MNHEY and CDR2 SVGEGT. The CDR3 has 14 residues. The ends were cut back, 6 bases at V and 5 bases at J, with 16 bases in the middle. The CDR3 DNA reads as TGTGCCAGCAGCCCAACGGCAGGGGGGGAGACCCAGTACTTC. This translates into CASSPTAGGETQYF.

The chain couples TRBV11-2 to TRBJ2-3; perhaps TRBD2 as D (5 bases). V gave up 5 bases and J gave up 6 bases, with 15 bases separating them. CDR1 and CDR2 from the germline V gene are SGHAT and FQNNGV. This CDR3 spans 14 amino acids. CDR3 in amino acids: CASSPPGGSDTQYF. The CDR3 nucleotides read TGTGCCAGCAGCCCCCCCGGAGGTTCGGATACGCAGTATTTT.

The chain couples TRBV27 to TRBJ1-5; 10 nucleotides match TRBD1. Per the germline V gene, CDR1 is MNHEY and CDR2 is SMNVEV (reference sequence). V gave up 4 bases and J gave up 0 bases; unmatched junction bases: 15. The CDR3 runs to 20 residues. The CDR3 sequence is CASSSLLTGTGENSNQPQHF. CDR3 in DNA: TGTGCCAGCAGTTCCCTCCTAACCGGGACAGGGGAAAATAGCAATCAGCCCCAGCATTTT.

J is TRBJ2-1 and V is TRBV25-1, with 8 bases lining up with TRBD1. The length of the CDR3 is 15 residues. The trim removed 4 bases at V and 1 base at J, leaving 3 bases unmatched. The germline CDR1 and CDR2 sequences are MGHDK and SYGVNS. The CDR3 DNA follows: TGTGCCAGCAGTGGAACAGGGGGATCCTACAATGAGCAGTTCTTC. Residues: CASSGTGGSYNEQFF.

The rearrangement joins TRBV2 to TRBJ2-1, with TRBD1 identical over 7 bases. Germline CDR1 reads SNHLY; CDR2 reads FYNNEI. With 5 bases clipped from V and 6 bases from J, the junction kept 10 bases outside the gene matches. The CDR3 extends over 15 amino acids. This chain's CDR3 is CASSLPGQLINEQFF. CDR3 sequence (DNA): TGTGCCAGCAGTCTACCGGGACAGTTAATCAATGAGCAGTTCTTC.

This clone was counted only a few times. The CDR3 spells CASSPDRGVGGYTF. The CDR3 region has the DNA TGTGCCAGCAGCCCGGACAGGGGAGTGGGTGGCTACACCTTC. The V call is TRBV5-4, the J call TRBJ1-2, with 9 bases that match TRBD1. This CDR3 is built from 14 residues. Germline CDR1 and CDR2: SGHNT and YYREEE (reference sequence). Trimming at V came to 4 bases and at J to 7 bases, leaving 8 bases not matched to a gene. The full variable domain, with the rest looked up from reference TRBV5-4 and TRBJ1-2, is ETGVTQSPTHLIKTRGQQVTLRCSSQSGHNTVSWYQQALGQGPQFIFQYYREEENGRGNFPPRFSGLQFPNYSSELNVNALELDDSALYLCASSPDRGVGGYTFGSGTRLTVV.

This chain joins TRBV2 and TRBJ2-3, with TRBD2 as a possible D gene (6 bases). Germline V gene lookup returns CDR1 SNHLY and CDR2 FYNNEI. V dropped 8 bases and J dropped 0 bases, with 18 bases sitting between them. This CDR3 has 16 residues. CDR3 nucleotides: TGTGCCAGCGTCGCGGGGCTAGGTCCTAGCACAGATACGCAGTATTTT. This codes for CASVAGLGPSTDTQYF.

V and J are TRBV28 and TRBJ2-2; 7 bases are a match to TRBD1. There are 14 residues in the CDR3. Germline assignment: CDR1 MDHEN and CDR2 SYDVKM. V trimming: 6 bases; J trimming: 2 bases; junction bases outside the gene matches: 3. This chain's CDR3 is CASRGTANTGELFF. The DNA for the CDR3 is TGTGCCAGCAGGGGGACAGCCAACACCGGGGAGCTGTTTTTT.

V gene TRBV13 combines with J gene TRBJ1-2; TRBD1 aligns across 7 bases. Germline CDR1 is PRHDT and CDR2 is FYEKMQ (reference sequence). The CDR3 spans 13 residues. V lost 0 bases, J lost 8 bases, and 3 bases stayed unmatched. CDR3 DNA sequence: TGTGCCAGCAGCTTAGGGACAGGGAACGGCTACACCTTC. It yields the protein CASSLGTGNGYTF.

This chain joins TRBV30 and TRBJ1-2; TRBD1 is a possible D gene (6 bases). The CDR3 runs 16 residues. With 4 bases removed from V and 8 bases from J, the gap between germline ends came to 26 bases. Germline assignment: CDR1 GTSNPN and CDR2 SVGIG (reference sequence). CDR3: CAWTVGGRLITWGYTF. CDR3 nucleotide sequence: TGTGCCTGGACCGTAGGGGGTCGTCTAATAACCTGGGGCTACACCTTC.

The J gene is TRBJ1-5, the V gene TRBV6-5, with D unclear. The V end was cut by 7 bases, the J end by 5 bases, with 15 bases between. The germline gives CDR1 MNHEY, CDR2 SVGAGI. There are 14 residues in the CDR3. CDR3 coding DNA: TGTGCCAGCACCGGGAGGGTAGCGGATCAGCCCCAGCATTTT. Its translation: CASTGRVADQPQHF.